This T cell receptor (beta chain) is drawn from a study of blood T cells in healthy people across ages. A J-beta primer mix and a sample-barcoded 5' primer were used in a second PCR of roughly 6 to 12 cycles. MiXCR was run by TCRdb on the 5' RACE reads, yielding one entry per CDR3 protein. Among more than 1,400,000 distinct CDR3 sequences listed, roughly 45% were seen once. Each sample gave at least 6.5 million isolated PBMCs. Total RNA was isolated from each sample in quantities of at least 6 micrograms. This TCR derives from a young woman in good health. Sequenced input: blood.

The CDR3 reads CAWSVGTTRTDTQYF. The CDR3 DNA sequence: TGTGCCTGGAGTGTCGGGACTACCCGCACAGATACGCAGTATTTT. The rearrangement uses TRBV30 and TRBJ2-3; 7 bases align to TRBD2. The germline V gene has CDR1 GTSNPN and CDR2 SVGIG (reference sequence). V shed 0 bases, J shed 1 base, and the junction held 4 bases outside the gene matches. The CDR3 loop spans 15 amino acids.